This entry features one TCR beta chain sequence. There is no known antigen for this receptor. No quality values exist for individual bases; no much larger clone is one base distant. This entry comes from a study of T cell responses to AZD1222 COVID-19 vaccine (dated by TCRdb to the early 2020s). With regard to the full study: AZD1222 recipients with second doses at about 4 weeks or about 12 weeks were pooled, because spike-specific TCR depth and breadth did not differ between schedules. TCR sequencing was performed for about 240 trial participants, of whom roughly 200 were given two doses of AZD1222 and around 25 were given two doses of MenACWY control vaccine. Trial participants were enrolled by age into subgroups of 18-55, 56-69 and 70-plus years, and around 150, 29 and 61 TCR-sequenced participants, respectively, were included in these subgroups.

The CDR3 regions of human TCRbeta chains were subjected to immunosequencing. The original pipeline was this. Repertoire TCRs were matched against a reference library of SARS-CoV-2-specific TCRs generated with the MIRA antigen-specificity platform. Breadth meant the fraction of unique TCRs that were SARS-CoV-2-associated, whereas depth meant the fraction of total T cells that were SARS-CoV-2-associated. Using the MIRA data, each spike-specific TCR was assigned both to the spike region to which the TCR was reactive and to a CD4 or CD8 class. Log10-transformed breadth and depth values were compared by one-way ANOVA with Sidak's multiple comparisons tests. TCRdb mirrors the immuneACCESS table, restricted to in-frame sequences. Some clones are absent from its copies; in checked studies, under half trace to an unresolved V gene, and the reason for the others is unknown. V, J and clone size are taken as reported in that table, and D and trimming were inferred from the DNA itself. This sample comprises about 180,000 clones, 90% to 95% of them detected only once. 1.9% of the sample comes from the top ten.

Results and caveats for the whole study, not just this receptor: In the small 56-69-year group, the increase in depth fell short of significance, most likely because of low power. Conclusions about previously exposed vaccinees were limited because only five to seven AZD1222 recipients were SARS-CoV-2 seropositive at baseline. No day 14 peak-response samples were available, so repertoires were characterized only after the peak T cell response. Most participants were white British and females outnumbered males, and the authors suggested that clonal diversity may have been underestimated. Epitopes outside the regions mutated in the B.1.351 and B.1.1.7 variants were reportedly recognized by nearly half of the unique spike-specific TCRs. After two AZD1222 doses, both the breadth and the depth of spike-specific TCRs were significantly higher than at day 0 and than in MenACWY recipients. The whole spike protein was spanned by vaccine-associated CD4 TCRs, and dominant responses were seen in regions 160-218 and 743-854.

Its CDR3 holds 11 amino acids, cysteine through phenylalanine. Only the CDR3 region is kept as DNA, spanning 33 bases read in frame from base 1. Sequences MNHEY (CDR1) and SVGEGT (CDR2) are obtained from the germline V gene. V was cut back by 2 bases and J by 9 bases, leaving a gap of 4 bases between them. The time point label on this specimen signifies: baseline before first vaccination. Vaccinee samples were obtained from the UK trials COV001 and COV002, which included a single-blind randomized controlled phase 2/3 trial of AZD1222 (ChAdOx1 nCoV-19) in healthy adults. For TCRbeta chain sequencing, PBMC samples were collected from trial participants at day 0 and at day 28 after the second dose.

This sequence was found in an adult in good health. Here the sequenced sample was peripheral blood, taken on day 0 of AZD1222 vaccination. The chain is encoded by TRBV6-2 or TRBV6-3 joined to TRBJ2-2; the D gene assignment is ambiguous. The DNA sequence reads TGTGCCAGCAGTTACGTCCGGGAGCTGTTTTTT. Translation gives CASSYVRELFF.